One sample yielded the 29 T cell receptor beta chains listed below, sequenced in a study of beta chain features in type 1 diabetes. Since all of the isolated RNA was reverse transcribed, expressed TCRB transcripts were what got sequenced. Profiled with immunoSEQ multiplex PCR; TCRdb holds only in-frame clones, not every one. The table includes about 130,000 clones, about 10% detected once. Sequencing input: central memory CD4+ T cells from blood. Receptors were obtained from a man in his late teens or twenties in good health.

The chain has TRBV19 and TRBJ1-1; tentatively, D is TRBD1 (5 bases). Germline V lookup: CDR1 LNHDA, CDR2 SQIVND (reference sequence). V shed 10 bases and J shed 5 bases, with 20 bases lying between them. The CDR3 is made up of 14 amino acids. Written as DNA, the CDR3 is TGTGCCACCCACCGTGTCGGGGGGTGGACTGAAGCTTTCTTT. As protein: CATHRVGGWTEAFF.

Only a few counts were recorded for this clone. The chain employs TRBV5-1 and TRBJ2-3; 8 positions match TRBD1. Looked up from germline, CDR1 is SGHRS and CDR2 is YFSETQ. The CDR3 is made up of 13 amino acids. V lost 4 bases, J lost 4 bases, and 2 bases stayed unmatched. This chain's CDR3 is CASSTGGSDTQYF. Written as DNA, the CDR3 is TGCGCCAGCAGCACAGGGGGTTCAGATACGCAGTATTTT.

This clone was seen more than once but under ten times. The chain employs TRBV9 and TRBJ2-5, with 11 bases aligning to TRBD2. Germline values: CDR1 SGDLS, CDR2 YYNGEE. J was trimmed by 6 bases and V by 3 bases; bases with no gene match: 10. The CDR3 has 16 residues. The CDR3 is CASSASSTSGMKTQYF. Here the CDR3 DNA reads TGTGCCAGCAGCGCCTCCTCGACTAGCGGGATGAAGACCCAGTACTTC.

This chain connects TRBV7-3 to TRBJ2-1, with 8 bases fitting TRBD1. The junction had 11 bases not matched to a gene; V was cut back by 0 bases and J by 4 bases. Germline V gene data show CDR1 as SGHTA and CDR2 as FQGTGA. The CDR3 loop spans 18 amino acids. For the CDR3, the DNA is TGTGCCAGCAGCTTAACAGGAGCGCGCCAGGGGGCTTACAATGAGCAGTTCTTC. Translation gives CASSLTGARQGAYNEQFF.

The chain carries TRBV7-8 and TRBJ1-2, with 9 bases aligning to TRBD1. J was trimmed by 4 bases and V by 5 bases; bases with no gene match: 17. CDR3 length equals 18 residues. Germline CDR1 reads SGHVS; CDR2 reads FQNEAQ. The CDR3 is CASSPNTGTGTKLYGYTF. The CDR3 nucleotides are TGTGCCAGCAGCCCAAACACCGGGACAGGGACTAAACTCTATGGCTACACCTTC. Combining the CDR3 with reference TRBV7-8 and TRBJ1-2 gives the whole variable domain GAGVSQSPRYKVAKRGQDVALRCDPISGHVSLFWYQQALGQGPEFLTYFQNEAQLDKSGLPSDRFFAERPEGSVSTLKIQRTQQEDSAVYLCASSPNTGTGTKLYGYTFGSGTRLTVV.

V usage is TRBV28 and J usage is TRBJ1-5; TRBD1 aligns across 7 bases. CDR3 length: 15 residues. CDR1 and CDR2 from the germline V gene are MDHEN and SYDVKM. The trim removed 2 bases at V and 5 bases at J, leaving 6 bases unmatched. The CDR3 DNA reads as TGTGCCAGCAGTTTAGGTCGGGACAGTGATCAGCCCCAGCATTTT. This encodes CASSLGRDSDQPQHF.

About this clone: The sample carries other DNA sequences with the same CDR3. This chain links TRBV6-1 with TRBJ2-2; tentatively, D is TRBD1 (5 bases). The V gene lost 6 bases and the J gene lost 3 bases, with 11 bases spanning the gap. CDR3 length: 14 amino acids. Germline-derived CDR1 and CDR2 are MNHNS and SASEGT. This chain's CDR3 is CASRRQGDTGELFF. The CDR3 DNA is TGTGCCAGCAGACGGCAGGGTGACACCGGGGAGCTGTTTTTT.

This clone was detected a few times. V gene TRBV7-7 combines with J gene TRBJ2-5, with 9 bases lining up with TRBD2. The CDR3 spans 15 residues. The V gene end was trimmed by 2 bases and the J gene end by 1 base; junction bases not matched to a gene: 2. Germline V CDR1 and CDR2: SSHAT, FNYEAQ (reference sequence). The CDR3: CASSLTAGGQETQYF. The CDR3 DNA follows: TGTGCCAGCAGCTTAACAGCGGGGGGCCAAGAGACCCAGTACTTC.

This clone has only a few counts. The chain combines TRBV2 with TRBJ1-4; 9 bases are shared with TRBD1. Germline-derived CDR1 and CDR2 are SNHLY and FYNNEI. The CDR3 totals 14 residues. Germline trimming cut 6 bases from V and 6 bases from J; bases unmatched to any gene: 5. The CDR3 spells CASRTQGADEKLFF. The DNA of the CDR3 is TGTGCCAGCAGAACACAGGGGGCGGATGAAAAACTGTTTTTT.

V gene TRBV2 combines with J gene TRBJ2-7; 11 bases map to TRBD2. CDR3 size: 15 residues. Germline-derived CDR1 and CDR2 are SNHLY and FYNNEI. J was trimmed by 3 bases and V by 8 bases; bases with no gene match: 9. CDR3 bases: TGTGCCAGCCTTAGCGGGGGGGCGTTGGACTACGAGCAGTACTTC. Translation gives CASLSGGALDYEQYF. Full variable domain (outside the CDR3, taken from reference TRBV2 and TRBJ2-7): EPEVTQTPSHQVTQMGQEVILRCVPISNHLYFYWYRQILGQKVEFLVSFYNNEISEKSEIFDDQFSVERPDGSNFTLKIRSTKLEDSAMYFCASLSGGALDYEQYFGPGTRLTVT.

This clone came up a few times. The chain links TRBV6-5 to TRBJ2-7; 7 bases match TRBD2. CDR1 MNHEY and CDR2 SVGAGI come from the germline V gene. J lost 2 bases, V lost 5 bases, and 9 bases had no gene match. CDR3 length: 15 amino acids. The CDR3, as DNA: TGTGCCAGCAGTCTACGGGAGGTTGCCCCCTACGAGCAGTACTTC. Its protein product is CASSLREVAPYEQYF.

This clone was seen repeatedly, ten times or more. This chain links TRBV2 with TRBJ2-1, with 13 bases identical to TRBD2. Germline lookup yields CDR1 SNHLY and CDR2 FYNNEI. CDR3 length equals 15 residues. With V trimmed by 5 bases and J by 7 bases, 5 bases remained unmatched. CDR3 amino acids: CASSPTSGGSNEQFF. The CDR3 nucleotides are TGTGCCAGCAGTCCGACTAGCGGGGGGTCGAATGAGCAGTTCTTC.

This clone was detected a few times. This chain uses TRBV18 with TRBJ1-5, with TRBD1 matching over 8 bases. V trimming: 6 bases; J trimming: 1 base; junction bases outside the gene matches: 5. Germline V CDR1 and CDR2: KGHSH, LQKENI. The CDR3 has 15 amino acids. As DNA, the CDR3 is TGTGCCAGCTCGACGGGACAGGCGAGCAATCAGCCCCAGCATTTT. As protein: CASSTGQASNQPQHF.

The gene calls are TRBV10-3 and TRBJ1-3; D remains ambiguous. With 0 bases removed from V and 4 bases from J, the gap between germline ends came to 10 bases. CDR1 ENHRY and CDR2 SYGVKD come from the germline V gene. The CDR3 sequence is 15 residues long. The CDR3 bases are TGTGCCATCAGTGAGTCGATCGGGTACGGAAACACCATATATTTT. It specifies CAISESIGYGNTIYF.

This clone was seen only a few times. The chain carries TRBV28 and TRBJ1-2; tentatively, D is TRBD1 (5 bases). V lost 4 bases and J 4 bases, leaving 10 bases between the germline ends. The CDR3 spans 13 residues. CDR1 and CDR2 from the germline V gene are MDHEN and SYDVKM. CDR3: CASSSGFGYGYTF. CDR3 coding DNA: TGTGCCAGCAGTTCAGGGTTCGGCTATGGCTACACCTTC.

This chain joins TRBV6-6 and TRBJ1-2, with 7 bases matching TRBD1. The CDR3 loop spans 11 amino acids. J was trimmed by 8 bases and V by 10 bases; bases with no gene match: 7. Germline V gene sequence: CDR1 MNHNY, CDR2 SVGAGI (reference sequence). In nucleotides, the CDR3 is TGTGCCACCAGAGACAGGGAGGGCTACACCTTC. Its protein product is CATRDREGYTF.

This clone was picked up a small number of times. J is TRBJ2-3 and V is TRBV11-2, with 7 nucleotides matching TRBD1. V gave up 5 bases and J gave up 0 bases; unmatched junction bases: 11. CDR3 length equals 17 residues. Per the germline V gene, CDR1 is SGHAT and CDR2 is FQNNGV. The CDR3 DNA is TGTGCCAGCAGCCCGAAGTTATGGGACAGTAGCACAGATACGCAGTATTTT. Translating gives CASSPKLWDSSTDTQYF.

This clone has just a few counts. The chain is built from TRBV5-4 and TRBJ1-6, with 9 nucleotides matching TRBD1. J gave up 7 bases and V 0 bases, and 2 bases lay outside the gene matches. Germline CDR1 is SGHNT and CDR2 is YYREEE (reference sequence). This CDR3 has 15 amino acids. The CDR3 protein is CASSLEGQGNSPLHF. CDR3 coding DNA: TGTGCCAGCAGCTTGGAAGGACAGGGGAATTCACCCCTCCACTTT. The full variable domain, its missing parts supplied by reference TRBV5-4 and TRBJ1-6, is ETGVTQSPTHLIKTRGQQVTLRCSSQSGHNTVSWYQQALGQGPQFIFQYYREEENGRGNFPPRFSGLQFPNYSSELNVNALELDDSALYLCASSLEGQGNSPLHFGNGTRLTVT.

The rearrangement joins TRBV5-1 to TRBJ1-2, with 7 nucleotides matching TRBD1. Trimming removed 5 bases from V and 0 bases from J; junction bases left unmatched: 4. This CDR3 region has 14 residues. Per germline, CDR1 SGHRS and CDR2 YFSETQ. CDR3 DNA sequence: TGCGCCAGCAGTACAGGGGCCGCTAACTATGGCTACACCTTC. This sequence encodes CASSTGAANYGYTF.

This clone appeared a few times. As DNA, the CDR3 is TGTGCCAGCAGTGGTTTGGGGACAGGAGAGACCCAGTACTTC. It is translated as CASSGLGTGETQYF. V gene TRBV27 combines with J gene TRBJ2-5; 8 positions agree with TRBD1. Germline V gene data show CDR1 as MNHEY and CDR2 as SMNVEV (reference sequence). The CDR3 length is 14 residues. After removal of 5 bases from V and 4 bases from J, the junction contained 6 bases not matched to a gene.

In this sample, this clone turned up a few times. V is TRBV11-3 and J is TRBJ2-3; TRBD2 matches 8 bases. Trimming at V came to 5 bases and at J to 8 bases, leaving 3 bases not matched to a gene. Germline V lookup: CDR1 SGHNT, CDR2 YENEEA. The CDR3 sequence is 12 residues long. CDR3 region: CASSIGGGTQYF. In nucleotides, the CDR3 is TGTGCCAGCAGCATCGGGGGGGGTACGCAGTATTTT.

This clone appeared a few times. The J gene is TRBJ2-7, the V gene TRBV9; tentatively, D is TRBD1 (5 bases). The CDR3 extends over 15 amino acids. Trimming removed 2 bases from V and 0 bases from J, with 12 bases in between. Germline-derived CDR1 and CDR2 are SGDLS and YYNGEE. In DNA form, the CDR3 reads TGTGCCAGCAGCGTCACAGGCCTCTTCTCCTACGAGCAGTACTTC. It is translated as CASSVTGLFSYEQYF.

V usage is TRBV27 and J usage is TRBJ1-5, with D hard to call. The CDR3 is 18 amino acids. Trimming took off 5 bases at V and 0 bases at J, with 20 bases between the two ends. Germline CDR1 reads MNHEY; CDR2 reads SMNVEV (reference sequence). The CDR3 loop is CASSPDGITDYSNQPQHF. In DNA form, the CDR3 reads TGTGCCAGCAGTCCAGATGGTATAACAGACTATAGCAATCAGCCCCAGCATTTT.

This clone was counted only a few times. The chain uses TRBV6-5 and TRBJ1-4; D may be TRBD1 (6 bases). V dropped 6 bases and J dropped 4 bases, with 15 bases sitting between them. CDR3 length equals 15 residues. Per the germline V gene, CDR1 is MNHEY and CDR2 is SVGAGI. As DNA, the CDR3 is TGTGCCAGCAGCCGGACCGGGACATATAATGAAAAACTGTTTTTT. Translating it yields CASSRTGTYNEKLFF.

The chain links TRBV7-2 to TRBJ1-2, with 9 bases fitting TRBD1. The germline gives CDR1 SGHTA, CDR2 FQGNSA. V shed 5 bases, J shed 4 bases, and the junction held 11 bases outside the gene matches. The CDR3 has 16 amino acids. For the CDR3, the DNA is TGTGCCAGCAGCCCCAGTGGGACACAGGGGGCCTATGGCTACACCTTC. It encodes CASSPSGTQGAYGYTF.

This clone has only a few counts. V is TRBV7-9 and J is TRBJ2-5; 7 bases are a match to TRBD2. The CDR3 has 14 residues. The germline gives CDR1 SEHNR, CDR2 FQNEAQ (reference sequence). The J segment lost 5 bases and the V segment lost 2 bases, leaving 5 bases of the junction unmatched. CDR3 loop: CASSLWRGGETQYF. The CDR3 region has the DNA TGTGCCAGCAGCTTATGGAGGGGAGGGGAGACCCAGTACTTC.

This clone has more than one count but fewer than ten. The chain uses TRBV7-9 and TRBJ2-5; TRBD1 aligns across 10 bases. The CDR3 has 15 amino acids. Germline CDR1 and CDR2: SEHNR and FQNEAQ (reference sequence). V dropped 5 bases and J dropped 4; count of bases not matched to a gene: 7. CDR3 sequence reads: CASSTLRDRGETQYF. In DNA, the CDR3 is TGTGCCAGCAGCACCCTCCGGGACAGGGGAGAGACCCAGTACTTC.

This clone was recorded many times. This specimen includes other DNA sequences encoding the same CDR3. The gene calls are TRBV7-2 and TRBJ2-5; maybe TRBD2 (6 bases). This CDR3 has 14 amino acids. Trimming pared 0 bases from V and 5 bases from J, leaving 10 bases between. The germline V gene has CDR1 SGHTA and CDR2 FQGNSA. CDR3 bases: TGTGCCAGCAGCTTAGCGGGGGGTCGGGAGACCCAGTACTTC. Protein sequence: CASSLAGGRETQYF.

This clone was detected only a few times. CDR3: CASSESTGGYEQYF. As DNA, the CDR3 is TGTGCCAGCAGTGAGTCAACAGGGGGCTACGAGCAGTACTTC. The chain has TRBV6-1 and TRBJ2-7, with TRBD1 matching 8 bases. This CDR3 spans 14 amino acids. The V gene's germline CDR1 is MNHNS and CDR2 SASEGT. J was trimmed by 3 bases and V by 3 bases; bases with no gene match: 4.